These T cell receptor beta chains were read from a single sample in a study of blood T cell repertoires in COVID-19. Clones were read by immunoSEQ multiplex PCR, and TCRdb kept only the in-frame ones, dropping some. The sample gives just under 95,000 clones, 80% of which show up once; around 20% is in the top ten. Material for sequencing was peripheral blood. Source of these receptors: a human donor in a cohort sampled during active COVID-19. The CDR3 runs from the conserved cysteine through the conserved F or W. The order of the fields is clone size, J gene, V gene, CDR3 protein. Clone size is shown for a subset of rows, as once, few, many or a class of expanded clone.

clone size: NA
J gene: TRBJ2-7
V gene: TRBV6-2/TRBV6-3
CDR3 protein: CASSPSPWALRTYEQYF

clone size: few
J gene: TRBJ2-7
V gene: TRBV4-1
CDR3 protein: CASSQEREVISYEQYF

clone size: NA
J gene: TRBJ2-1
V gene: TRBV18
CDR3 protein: CASSPYRTSGLSSYNEQFF

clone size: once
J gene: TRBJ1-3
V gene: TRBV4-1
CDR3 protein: CASSQVGAGGGNTIYF

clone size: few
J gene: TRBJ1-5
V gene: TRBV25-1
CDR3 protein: CASSDTHRGDQPQHF

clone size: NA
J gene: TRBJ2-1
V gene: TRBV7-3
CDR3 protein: CASSIGEGREQFF

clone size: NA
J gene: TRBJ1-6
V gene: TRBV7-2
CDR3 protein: CASSPGTENSPLHF

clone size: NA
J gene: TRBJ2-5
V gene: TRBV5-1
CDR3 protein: CASGGGRALETQYF

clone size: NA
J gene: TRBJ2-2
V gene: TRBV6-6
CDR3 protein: CASVRGRSGELFF

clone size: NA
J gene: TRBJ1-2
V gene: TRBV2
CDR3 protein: CARRTGGTYGYTF

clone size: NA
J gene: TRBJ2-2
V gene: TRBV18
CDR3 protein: CASSPGRTGELFF

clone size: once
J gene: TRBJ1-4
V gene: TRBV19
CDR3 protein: CASSIDLELFF

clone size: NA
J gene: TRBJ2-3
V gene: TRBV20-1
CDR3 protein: CSASGAGGPWDTQYF

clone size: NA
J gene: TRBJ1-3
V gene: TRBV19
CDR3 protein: CASTPRGMGNTIYF

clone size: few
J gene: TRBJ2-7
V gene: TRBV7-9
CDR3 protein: CASSVLGRDYEQYF

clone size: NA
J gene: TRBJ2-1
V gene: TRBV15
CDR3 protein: CATSRRAGGYNEQFF

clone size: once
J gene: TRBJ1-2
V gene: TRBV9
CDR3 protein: CASSEGQTYYGYTF

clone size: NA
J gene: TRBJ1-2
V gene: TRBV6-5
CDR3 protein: CASRPRGYTF

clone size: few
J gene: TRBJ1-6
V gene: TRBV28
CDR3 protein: CASWVGLDNSPLHF

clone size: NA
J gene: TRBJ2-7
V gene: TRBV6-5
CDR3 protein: CASSRDRGPGREQYF

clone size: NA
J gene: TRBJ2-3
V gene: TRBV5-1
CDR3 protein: CASSGGGSTDTQYF

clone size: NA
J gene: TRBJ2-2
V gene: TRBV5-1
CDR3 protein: CASRTTPGHTGELFF

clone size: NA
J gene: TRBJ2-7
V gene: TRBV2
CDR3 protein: CASRGQGAYEQYF

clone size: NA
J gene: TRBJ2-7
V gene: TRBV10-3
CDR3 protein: CAISTGTGPYEQYF

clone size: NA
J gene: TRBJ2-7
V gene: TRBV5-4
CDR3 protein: CASSQGGGGTAYEQYF

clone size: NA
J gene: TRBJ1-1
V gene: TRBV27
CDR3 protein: CASSFLENTEAFF

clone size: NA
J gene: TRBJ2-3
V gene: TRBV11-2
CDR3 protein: CASSFDRGGTDTQYF

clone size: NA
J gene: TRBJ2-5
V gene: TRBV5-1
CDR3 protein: CASGKTGGETQYF

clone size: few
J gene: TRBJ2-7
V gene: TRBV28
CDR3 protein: CASRQTGTGFREQYF

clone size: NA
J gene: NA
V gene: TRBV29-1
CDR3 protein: CSVILGTHREQYF

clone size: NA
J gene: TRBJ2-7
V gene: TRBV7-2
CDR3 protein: CASSSRREQYF

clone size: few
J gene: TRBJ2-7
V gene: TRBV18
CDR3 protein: CASSPGIAGDVKQYF

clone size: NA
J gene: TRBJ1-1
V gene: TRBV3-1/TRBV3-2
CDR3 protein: CASSPISGSTEAFF

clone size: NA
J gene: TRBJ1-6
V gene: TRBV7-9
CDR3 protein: CASSHWTGVSPLHF

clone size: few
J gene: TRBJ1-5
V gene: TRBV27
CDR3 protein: CASSLAGPGQPQHF

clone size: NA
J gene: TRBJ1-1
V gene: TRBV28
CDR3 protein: CASSPGTVNTEAFF

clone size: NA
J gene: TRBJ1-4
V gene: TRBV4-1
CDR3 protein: CASSHSRGRARDEKLFF

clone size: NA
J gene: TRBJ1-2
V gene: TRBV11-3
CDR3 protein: CASSLDHGGQLNYGYTF

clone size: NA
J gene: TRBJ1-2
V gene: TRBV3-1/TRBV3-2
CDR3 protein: CASSPESQTGDYGYTF

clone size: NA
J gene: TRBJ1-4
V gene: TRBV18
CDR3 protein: CASSPPMNEKLFF

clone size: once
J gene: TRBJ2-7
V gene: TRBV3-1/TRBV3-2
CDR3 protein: CASSQEGGSYEQYF

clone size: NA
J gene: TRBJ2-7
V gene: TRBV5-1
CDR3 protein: CASSFVGGPREQYF

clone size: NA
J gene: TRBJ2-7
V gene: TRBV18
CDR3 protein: CASSPMGGDRSSGSSYEQYF

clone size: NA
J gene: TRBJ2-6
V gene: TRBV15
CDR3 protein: CATSLSQGIANVLTF

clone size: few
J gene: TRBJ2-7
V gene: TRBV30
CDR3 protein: CACRRMTGEQYF